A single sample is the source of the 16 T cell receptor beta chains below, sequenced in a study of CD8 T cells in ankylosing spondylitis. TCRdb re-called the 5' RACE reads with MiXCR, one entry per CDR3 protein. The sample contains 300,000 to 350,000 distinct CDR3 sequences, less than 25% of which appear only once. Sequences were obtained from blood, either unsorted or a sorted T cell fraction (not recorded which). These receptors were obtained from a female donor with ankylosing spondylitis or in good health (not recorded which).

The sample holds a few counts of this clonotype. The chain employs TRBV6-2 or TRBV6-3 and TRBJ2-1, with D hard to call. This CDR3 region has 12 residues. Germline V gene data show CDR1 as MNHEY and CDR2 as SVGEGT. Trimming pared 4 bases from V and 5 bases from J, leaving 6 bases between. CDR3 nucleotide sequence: TGTGCCAGCAGTTTCCCTCACAATGAGCAGTTCTTC. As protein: CASSFPHNEQFF.

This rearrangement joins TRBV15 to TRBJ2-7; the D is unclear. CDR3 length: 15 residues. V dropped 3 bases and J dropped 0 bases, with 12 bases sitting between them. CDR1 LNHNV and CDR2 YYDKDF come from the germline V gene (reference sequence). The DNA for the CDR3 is TGTGCCACCAGCAGGGACGTCGGCAGCTCCTACGAGCAGTACTTC. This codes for CATSRDVGSSYEQYF.

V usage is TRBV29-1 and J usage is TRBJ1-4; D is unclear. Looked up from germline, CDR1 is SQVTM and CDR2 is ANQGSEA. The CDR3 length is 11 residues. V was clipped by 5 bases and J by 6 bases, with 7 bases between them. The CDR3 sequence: CSVLAYEKLFF. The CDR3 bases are TGCAGCGTTCTCGCATATGAAAAACTGTTTTTT.

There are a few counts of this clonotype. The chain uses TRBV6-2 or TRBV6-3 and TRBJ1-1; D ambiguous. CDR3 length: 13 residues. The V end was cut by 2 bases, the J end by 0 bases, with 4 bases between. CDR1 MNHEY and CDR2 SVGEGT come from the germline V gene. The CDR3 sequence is CASSYQLNTEAFF. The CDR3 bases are TGTGCCAGCAGTTACCAGCTGAACACTGAAGCTTTCTTT.

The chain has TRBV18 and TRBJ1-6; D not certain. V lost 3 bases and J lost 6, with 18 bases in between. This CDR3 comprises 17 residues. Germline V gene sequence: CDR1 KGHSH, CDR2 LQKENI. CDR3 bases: TGTGCCAGCTCACCGCTAACATTTAATCGCCCTAATTCACCCCTCCACTTT. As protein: CASSPLTFNRPNSPLHF.

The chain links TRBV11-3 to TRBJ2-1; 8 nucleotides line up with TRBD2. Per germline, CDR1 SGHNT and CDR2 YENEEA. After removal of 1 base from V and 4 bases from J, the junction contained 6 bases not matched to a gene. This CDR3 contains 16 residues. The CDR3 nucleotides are TGTGCCAGCAGCTTAGCGGGTTCTAGCGGGTACAATGAGCAGTTCTTC. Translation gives CASSLAGSSGYNEQFF.

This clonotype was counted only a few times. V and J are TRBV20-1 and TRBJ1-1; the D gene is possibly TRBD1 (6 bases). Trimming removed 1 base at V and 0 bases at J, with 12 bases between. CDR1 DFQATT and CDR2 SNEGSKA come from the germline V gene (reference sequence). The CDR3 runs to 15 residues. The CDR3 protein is CSARVGGRMNTEAFF. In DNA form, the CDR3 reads TGCAGTGCTAGAGTTGGGGGGCGAATGAACACTGAAGCTTTCTTT.

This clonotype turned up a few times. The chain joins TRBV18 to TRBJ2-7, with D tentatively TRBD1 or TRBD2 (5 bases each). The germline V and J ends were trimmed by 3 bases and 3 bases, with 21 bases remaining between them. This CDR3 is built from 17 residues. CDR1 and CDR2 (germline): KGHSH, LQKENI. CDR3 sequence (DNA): TGTGCCAGCTCACCGCGTGCCTTCCGGGGCAGGGACTACGAGCAGTACTTC. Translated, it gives CASSPRAFRGRDYEQYF.

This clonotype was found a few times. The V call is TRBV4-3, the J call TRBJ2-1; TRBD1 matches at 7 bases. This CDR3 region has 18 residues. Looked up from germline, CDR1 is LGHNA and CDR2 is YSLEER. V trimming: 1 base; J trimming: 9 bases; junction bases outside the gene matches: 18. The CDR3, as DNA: TGCGCCAGCAGCCAAGCGTATAGTATAACTAGGGGGCAGGGTGAGCAGTTCTTC. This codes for CASSQAYSITRGQGEQFF.

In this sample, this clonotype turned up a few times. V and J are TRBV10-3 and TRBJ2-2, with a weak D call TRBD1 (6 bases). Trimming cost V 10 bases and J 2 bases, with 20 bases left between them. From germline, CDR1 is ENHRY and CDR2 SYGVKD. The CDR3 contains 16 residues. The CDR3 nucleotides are TGTGCCACTTCACCCGACCGGGACAAAAACACCGGGGAGCTGTTTTTT. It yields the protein CATSPDRDKNTGELFF.

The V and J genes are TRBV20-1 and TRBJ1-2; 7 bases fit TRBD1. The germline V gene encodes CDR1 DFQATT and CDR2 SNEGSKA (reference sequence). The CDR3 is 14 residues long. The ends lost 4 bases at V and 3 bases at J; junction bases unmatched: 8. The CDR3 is CSATRQGFDYGYTF. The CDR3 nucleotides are TGCAGTGCTACAAGACAGGGTTTCGACTATGGCTACACCTTC.

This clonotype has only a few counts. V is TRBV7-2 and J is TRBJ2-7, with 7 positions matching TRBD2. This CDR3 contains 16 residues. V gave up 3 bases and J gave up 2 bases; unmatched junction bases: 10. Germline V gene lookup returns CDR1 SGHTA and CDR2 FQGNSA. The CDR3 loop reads CASSFFSTSATYEQYF. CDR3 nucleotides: TGTGCCAGCAGCTTTTTCTCTACTAGCGCAACCTACGAGCAGTACTTC.

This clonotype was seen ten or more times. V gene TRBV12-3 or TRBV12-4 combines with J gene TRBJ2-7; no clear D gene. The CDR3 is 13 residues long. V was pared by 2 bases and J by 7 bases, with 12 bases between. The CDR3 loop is CASSLNGQAEQYF. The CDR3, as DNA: TGTGCCAGCAGTTTAAATGGGCAGGCTGAGCAGTACTTC.

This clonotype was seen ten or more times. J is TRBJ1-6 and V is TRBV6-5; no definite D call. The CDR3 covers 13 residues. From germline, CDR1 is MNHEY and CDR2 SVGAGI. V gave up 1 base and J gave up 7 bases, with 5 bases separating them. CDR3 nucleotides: TGTGCCAGCAGTTACTGGCAGAATTCACCCCTCCACTTT. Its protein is CASSYWQNSPLHF.

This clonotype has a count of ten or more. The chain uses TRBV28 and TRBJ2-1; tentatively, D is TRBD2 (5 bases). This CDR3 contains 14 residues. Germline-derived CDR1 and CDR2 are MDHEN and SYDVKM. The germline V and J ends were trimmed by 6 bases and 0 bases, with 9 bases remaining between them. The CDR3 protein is CASRLGVSYNEQFF. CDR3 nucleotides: TGTGCCAGCAGACTAGGAGTCTCCTACAATGAGCAGTTCTTC.

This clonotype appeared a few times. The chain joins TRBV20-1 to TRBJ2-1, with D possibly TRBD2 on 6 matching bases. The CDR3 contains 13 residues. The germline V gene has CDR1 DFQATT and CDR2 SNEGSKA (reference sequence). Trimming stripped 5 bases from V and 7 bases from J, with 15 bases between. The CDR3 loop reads CSAAGTPFNEQFF. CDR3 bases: TGCAGTGCTGCTGGGACTCCGTTTAATGAGCAGTTCTTC.